A single T cell receptor beta chain is shown here with its context. The germline V gene has CDR1 SGHTA and CDR2 FQGNSA. The CDR3 has 16 amino acids. V was shortened by 5 bases and J by 6 bases, with 17 bases between the two germline ends. One entry per CDR3 protein, called by TCRdb with MiXCR from the RT-PCR reads. The data contain hundreds of thousands of distinct CDR3 sequences, roughly 13% of them singletons. The data derive from a study of patients and donors after allogeneic stem cell transplantation. The sequence was collected from a human donor who was either an allogeneic HSCT recipient or a stem cell or donor lymphocyte infusion donor (not recorded which). It is not recorded whose cells these are; they may come from a transplant donor. Material for sequencing was blood, either unsorted or a sorted T cell fraction (not recorded which). The chain recombines TRBV7-2 with TRBJ1-6, with TRBD1 as a possible D gene (6 bases). CDR3 in DNA: TGTGCCAGCAGCCATCGACAGGTAGGGGCTAATTCACCCCTCCACTTT. It yields the protein CASSHRQVGANSPLHF.